Given below is one T cell receptor (beta chain) in context. This clonotype was seen ten or more times. Which antigen it targets is not known. Base quality data are lacking; no much larger clone is found one base away. Library creation used PCR. The data were produced on an Illumina HiSeq 2500. TCR library preparation used molecular barcoding, with unique molecular identifiers applied to normalize quantification of the TCRbeta repertoire. TCRdb ran its own pipeline on the public reads, namely fastp trimming at Q25 and MiXCR clone calling, and kept in-frame beta chains. Rows are unified per CDR3 protein, each entry keeping the most common DNA and genes. In all, the sample holds hundreds of thousands of distinct CDR3 sequences, and roughly 17% of those were seen once. Of the sample, approximately 1% is held by the ten largest clones. The data originate from a study of T-cell reconstitution after alpha-beta-depleted transplantation in children (dated by TCRdb to the mid-2010s). At the level of the whole study: T-cell immune reconstitution after TCRalphabeta/CD19-depleted allogeneic hematopoietic cell transplantation in children was quantitatively tracked in the study by means of TCR repertoire profiling.

Via the germline V gene (reference sequence), CDR1 is MNHEY and CDR2 SMNVEV. Including the terminal cysteine and phenylalanine, the CDR3 comprises 13 residues. Only the CDR3 DNA is retained, 39 bases long and in frame from the first base. V has 5 bases trimmed and J has 10 bases trimmed; junction bases matching no gene number 9. This specimen was PBMCs from the stem cell graft donor, taken from the stem cell graft. This receptor chain uses TRBV27 and TRBJ1-2, and 8 junctional nucleotides match TRBD1. The sequence came from a human donor who donated a stem cell graft to a child with acute myeloid leukemia. The CDR3 reads as follows: CASSPRQGAFYTF. The nucleotides read TGTGCCAGCAGTCCAAGGCAGGGGGCCTTCTACACCTTC.